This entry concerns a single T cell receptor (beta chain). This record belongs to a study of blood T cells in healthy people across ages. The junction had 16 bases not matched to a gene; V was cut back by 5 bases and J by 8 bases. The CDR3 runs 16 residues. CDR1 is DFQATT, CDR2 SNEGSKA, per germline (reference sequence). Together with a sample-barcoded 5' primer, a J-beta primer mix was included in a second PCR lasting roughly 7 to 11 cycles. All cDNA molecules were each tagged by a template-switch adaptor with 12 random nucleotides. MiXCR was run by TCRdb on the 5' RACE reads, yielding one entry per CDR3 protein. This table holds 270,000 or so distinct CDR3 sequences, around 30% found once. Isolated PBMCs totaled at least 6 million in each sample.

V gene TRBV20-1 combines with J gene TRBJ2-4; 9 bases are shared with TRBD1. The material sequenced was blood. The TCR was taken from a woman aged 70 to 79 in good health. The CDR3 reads CSAANSGTGNGYIQYF. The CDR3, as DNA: TGCAGTGCTGCAAACTCCGGGACAGGGAATGGGTACATTCAGTACTTC.